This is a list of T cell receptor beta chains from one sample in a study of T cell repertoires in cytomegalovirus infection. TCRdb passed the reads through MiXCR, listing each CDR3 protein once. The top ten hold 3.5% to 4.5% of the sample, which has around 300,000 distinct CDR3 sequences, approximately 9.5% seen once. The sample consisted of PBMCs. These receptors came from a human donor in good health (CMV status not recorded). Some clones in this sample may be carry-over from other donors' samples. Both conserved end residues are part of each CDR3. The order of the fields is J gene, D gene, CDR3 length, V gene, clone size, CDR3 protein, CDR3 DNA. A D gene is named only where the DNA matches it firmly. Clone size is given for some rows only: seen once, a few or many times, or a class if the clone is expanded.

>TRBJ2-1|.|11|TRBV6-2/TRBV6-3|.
CATAGYNEQFF
TGTGCCACCGCCGGCTACAATGAGCAGTTCTTC
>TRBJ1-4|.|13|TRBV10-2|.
CASSDRMTEKLFF
TGCGCCAGCAGTGACCGAATGACCGAAAAACTGTTTTTT
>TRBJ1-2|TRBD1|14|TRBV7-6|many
CASSEIQGAQGYTF
TGTGCCAGCAGCGAGATTCAGGGGGCGCAGGGCTACACCTTC
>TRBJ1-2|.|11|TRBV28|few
CASSGRYDYTF
TGTGCCAGCAGCGGCAGGTATGACTACACCTTC
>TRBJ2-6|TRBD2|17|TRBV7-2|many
CASNWGGGQTGANVLTF
TGTGCCAGCAACTGGGGCGGGGGGCAGACTGGGGCCAACGTCCTGACTTTC
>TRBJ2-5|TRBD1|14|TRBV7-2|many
CASRPDRGQETQYF
TGTGCCAGCAGGCCGGACAGGGGGCAAGAGACCCAGTACTTC
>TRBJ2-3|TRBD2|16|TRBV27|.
CASTLGTSGATDTQYF
TGTGCCAGCACCCTTGGGACTAGCGGAGCCACAGATACGCAGTATTTT
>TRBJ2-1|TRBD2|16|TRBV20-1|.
CSARDPRLAGRYEQFF
TGCAGTGCTAGAGATCCGAGACTAGCGGGAAGATATGAGCAGTTCTTC
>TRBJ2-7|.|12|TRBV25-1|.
CATSTGPYEQYF
TGTGCCACCTCCACAGGGCCCTACGAGCAGTACTTC
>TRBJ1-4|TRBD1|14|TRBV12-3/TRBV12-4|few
CASSWNRGNEKLFF
TGTGCCAGCAGTTGGAACAGGGGCAATGAAAAACTGTTTTTT
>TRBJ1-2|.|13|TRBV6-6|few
CASSYSVSGGYTF
TGTGCCAGCAGTTACTCGGTCAGCGGGGGCTACACCTTC
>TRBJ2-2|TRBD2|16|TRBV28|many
CASIQGAGGGTGELFF
TGTGCCAGCATACAGGGAGCGGGAGGGGGAACCGGGGAGCTGTTTTTT
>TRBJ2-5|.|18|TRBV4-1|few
CASSQGSSSLGLGETQYF
TGCGCCAGCAGCCAAGGAAGTAGCTCTCTTGGATTGGGAGAGACCCAGTACTTC
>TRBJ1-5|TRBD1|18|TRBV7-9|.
CASSLAQGVGGGNQPQHF
TGTGCCAGCAGCTTAGCCCAGGGGGTCGGGGGAGGCAATCAGCCCCAGCATTTT
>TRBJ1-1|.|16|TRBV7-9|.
CALVKNNGGLNTEAFF
TGTGCCCTGGTGAAAAATAATGGGGGGCTCAACACTGAAGCTTTCTTT
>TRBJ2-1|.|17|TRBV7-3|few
CASSLLGGASSYNEQFF
TGTGCCAGCAGCTTATTAGGGGGGGCCTCCTCCTACAATGAGCAGTTCTTC
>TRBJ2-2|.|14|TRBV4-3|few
CASSHFRAGGELFF
TGCGCCAGCAGCCACTTCAGAGCTGGCGGGGAGCTGTTTTTT
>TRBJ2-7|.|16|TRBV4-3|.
CASSQDPGPSVGEQYF
TGCGCCAGCAGCCAAGATCCGGGCCCTTCCGTGGGCGAGCAGTACTTC
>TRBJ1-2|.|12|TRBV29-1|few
CSVGSVGYGYTF
TGCAGCGTCGGATCAGTGGGCTATGGCTACACCTTC
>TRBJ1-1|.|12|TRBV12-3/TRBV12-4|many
CASSLLQTEAFF
TGTGCCAGCAGTTTGTTACAGACTGAAGCTTTCTTT
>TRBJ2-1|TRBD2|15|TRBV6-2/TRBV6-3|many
CASSLTRGGYNEQFF
TGTGCCAGCAGCCTCACCCGGGGGGGATACAATGAGCAGTTCTTC
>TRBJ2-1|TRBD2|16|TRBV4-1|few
CASSQDGSGGYNEQFF
TGTGCCAGCAGCCAAGATGGTAGCGGGGGGTACAATGAGCAGTTCTTC
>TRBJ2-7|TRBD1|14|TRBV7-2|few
CASTRGQGSYEQYF
TGTGCCAGCACCCGGGGACAGGGATCCTACGAGCAGTACTTC
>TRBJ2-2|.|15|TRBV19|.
CASSTTWLASGELFF
TGTGCCAGTAGTACGACTTGGCTGGCTAGCGGGGAGCTGTTTTTT
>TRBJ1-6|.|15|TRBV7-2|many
CASSLQGLDNSPLHF
TGTGCCAGCAGCTTACAGGGGTTGGATAATTCACCCCTCCACTTT
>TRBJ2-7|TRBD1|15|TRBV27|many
CASRSLGTGVPEQYF
TGTGCCAGCAGATCCTTGGGGACAGGGGTTCCCGAGCAGTACTTC
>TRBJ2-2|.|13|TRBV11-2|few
CASSWASMGELFF
TGTGCCAGCAGTTGGGCTTCTATGGGGGAGCTGTTTTTT
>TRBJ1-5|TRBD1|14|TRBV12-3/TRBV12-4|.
CASSFGQVNQPQHF
TGTGCCAGCAGCTTCGGACAGGTCAATCAGCCCCAGCATTTT
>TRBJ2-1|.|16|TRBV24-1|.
CATAGAGESSYNEQFF
TGTGCCACGGCAGGGGCGGGAGAGAGCTCCTACAATGAGCAGTTCTTC
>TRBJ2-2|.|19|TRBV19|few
CASSIDRRELGAFTGELFF
TGTGCCAGTAGTATAGATCGGAGGGAGCTCGGCGCGTTCACCGGGGAGCTGTTTTTT
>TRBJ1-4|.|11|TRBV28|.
CATKWSYYLFF
TGTGCCACCAAGTGGTCGTATTACCTGTTTTTT
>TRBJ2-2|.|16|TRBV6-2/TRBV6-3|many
CASSLRFTGVTGELFF
TGTGCCAGCAGTTTGAGGTTCACGGGGGTAACGGGGGAGCTGTTTTTT
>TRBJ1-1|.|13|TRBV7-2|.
CASSLEVGRAAFF
TGTGCCAGCAGCTTAGAAGTCGGCAGGGCAGCTTTCTTT
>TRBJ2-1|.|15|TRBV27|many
CASTPRQDSPHEQFF
TGTGCCAGCACTCCCCGACAGGACTCTCCCCATGAGCAGTTCTTC
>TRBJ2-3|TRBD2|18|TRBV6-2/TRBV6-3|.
CASSYSIHSGTRPRTQYF
TGTGCCAGCAGTTACTCAATCCATAGCGGGACCCGGCCGCGGACGCAGTATTTT
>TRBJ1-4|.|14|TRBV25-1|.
CASSEFGGAEKLFF
TGTGCCAGCAGTGAATTTGGGGGGGCTGAAAAACTGTTTTTT
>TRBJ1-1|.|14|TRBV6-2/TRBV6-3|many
CASSYLKVNTEAFF
TGTGCCAGCAGTTACCTGAAAGTGAACACTGAAGCTTTCTTT
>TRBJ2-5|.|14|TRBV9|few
CASSPSSGKETQYF
TGTGCCAGCAGCCCATCCTCAGGAAAAGAGACCCAGTACTTC
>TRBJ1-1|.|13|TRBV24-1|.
CATRTDFHTEAFF
TGTGCCACCAGGACAGACTTCCACACTGAAGCTTTCTTT
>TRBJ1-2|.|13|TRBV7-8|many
CASSRTEGYGYTF
TGTGCCAGCAGTCGAACGGAGGGATATGGCTACACCTTC
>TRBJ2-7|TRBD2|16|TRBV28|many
CASRPGGTSGNYEQYF
TGTGCCAGCAGGCCGGGGGGGACTAGCGGGAACTACGAGCAGTACTTC
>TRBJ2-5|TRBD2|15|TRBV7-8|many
CASSRFLTSRETQYF
TGTGCCAGCAGCCGATTCCTGACTAGCCGGGAGACCCAGTACTTC
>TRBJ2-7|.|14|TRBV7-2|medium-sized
CASSYSGRRYEQYF
TGTGCCAGCAGTTATTCGGGACGGCGCTACGAGCAGTACTTC
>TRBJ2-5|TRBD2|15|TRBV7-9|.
CASSLGPGRTETQYF
TGTGCCAGCAGCTTGGGCCCCGGGAGGACAGAGACCCAGTACTTC
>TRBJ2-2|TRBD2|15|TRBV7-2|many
CASSLGLAAGGELFF
TGTGCCAGCAGCTTGGGACTAGCGGCCGGCGGGGAGCTGTTTTTT
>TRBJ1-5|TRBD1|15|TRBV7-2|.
CASSRRTGGFQPQHF
TGTGCCAGCAGCCGGAGGACAGGGGGCTTTCAGCCCCAGCATTTT
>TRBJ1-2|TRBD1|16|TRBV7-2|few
CASSLEGAGGSYGYTF
TGTGCCAGCAGCTTAGAGGGGGCAGGGGGAAGCTATGGCTACACCTTC
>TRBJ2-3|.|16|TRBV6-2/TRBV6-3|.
CASSTLGGTSTDTQYF
TGTGCCAGCAGTACCTTGGGCGGAACTAGCACAGATACGCAGTATTTT
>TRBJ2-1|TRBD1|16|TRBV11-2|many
CASSSLRDRAVEEQFF
TGTGCCAGCAGCTCCCTCCGGGACAGGGCCGTAGAGGAGCAGTTCTTC
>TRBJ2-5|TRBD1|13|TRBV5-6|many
CASSDRVQETQYF
TGTGCCAGCAGCGACAGGGTTCAAGAGACCCAGTACTTC
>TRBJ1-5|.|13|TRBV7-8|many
CASSSGRNQPQHF
TGTGCCAGCAGCTCAGGTCGCAATCAGCCCCAGCATTTT